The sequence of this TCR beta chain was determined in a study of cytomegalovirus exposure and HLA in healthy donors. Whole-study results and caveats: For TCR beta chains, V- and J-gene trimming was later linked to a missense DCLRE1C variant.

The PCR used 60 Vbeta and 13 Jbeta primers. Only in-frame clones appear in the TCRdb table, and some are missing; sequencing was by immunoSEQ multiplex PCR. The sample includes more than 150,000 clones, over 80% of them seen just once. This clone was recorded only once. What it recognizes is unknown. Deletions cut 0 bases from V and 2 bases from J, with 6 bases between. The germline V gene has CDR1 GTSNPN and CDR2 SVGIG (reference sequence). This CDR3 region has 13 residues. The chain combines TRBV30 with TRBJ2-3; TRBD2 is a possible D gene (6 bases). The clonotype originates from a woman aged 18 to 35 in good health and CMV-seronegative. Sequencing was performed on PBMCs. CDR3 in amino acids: CAWSVLATDTQYF. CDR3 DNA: TGTGCCTGGAGTGTACTAGCCACAGATACGCAGTATTTT.